A selection of T cell receptor beta chains follows, all from one sample in a study of blood T cells in healthy people across ages. TCRdb independently ran MiXCR on the 5' RACE reads; one entry per CDR3 protein. The sample records a few hundred thousand distinct CDR3 sequences, 27% being singletons. Material: blood. Receptor source: a woman aged 70 to 79 in good health. Each CDR3 is given with its conserved first and last residue. Each record gives: clone size, V gene, D gene, J gene, CDR3 DNA, CDR3 protein. The D gene is left open where the match is weak. Size is stated for part of the rows, as once, few or many counts, or as a class when the clone is expanded.

size: few; V: TRBV7-9; D: NA; J: TRBJ2-1; DNA: TGTGCCAGCAGCTTTAGGGCTAGCTCCTACAATGAGCAGTTCTTC; CDR3: CASSFRASSYNEQFF
size: many; V: TRBV28; D: TRBD2; J: TRBJ2-4; DNA: TGTGCCAGCAGCGGTAGCGGGGGGCTAGCCAAAAACATTCAGTACTTC; CDR3: CASSGSGGLAKNIQYF
size: few; V: TRBV28; D: NA; J: TRBJ2-7; DNA: TGTGCCAGCAGTTTATCCGGGTCCACCTACGAGCAGTACTTC; CDR3: CASSLSGSTYEQYF
size: NA; V: TRBV6-5; D: NA; J: TRBJ2-2; DNA: TGTGCCAGCAGTTACGGGTGGAGGAACACCGGGGAGCTGTTTTTT; CDR3: CASSYGWRNTGELFF
size: NA; V: TRBV18; D: TRBD1; J: TRBJ2-7; DNA: TGTGCCAGCTCACCCATCCAGGGGGTCATATCCTACGAGCAGTACTTC; CDR3: CASSPIQGVISYEQYF
size: NA; V: TRBV20-1; D: TRBD2; J: TRBJ2-7; DNA: TGCAGTGCTAGTAGGGACTACGCCCTCTACGAGCAGTACTTC; CDR3: CSASRDYALYEQYF
size: NA; V: TRBV6-1; D: NA; J: TRBJ1-5; DNA: TGTACCAGCGGAGAAACATCCCGGGTGCATTTT; CDR3: CTSGETSRVHF
size: few; V: TRBV19; D: NA; J: TRBJ1-6; DNA: TGTGCCAGTAGTTCCTGGGATAACTCACCCCTCCACTTT; CDR3: CASSSWDNSPLHF
size: few; V: TRBV29-1; D: NA; J: TRBJ2-3; DNA: TGCAGCGTAAAGCAAGATACGCAGTATTTT; CDR3: CSVKQDTQYF
size: NA; V: TRBV11-2; D: NA; J: TRBJ2-5; DNA: TGTGCCAGCCAAAGGGGGATGGCAGATCAAGAGACCCAGTACTTC; CDR3: CASQRGMADQETQYF
size: few; V: TRBV12-3/TRBV12-4; D: NA; J: TRBJ2-1; DNA: TGTGCCAGCAGTTTAGGCTGGATAGAGAGGTACAATGAGCAGTTCTTC; CDR3: CASSLGWIERYNEQFF
size: NA; V: TRBV3-1; D: TRBD1; J: TRBJ2-1; DNA: TGTGCCAGCAGCCAAGGGGGACAGTCCCAGTTCTTC; CDR3: CASSQGGQSQFF
size: NA; V: TRBV6-1; D: TRBD1; J: TRBJ1-4; DNA: TGTGCCAGCACCTCTCCCGGGACAGGGGGTGAAAAACTGTTTTTT; CDR3: CASTSPGTGGEKLFF
size: few; V: TRBV5-8; D: NA; J: TRBJ1-5; DNA: TGTGCCAGCAGCTTGGTTTACGGGGCGAAGGAGCAGCCCCAGCATTTT; CDR3: CASSLVYGAKEQPQHF
size: NA; V: TRBV5-4; D: NA; J: TRBJ2-5; DNA: TGTGCCAGCAGCTCCCCGGAATCCGTGGAAGAGACCCAGTACTTC; CDR3: CASSSPESVEETQYF
size: few; V: TRBV7-8; D: TRBD1; J: TRBJ2-7; DNA: TGTGCCAGCAGCGTCACAGGGGTTTACGAGCAGTACTTC; CDR3: CASSVTGVYEQYF
size: NA; V: TRBV20-1; D: NA; J: TRBJ1-2; DNA: TGCAGTGCTAGGCCCAGGGGAGCTAACTATGGCTACACCTTC; CDR3: CSARPRGANYGYTF
size: few; V: TRBV6-5; D: NA; J: TRBJ2-1; DNA: TGTGCCAGCAGTTACTTCCGGGACCGGCCGCCAGGAAATGAGCAGTTCTTC; CDR3: CASSYFRDRPPGNEQFF
size: NA; V: TRBV3-1; D: NA; J: TRBJ1-4; DNA: TGTGCCAGCAGCCACGCGTTCCAGGGAGATTGGAAACTGTTTTTT; CDR3: CASSHAFQGDWKLFF
size: NA; V: TRBV5-1; D: TRBD1; J: TRBJ2-3; DNA: TGCGCCAGCAGTAAGCAGGGGGCCCCAGATACGCAGTATTTT; CDR3: CASSKQGAPDTQYF
size: many; V: TRBV28; D: NA; J: TRBJ2-6; DNA: TGTGCCAGCAGTTTATTGGGATCCGGGGCCAACGTCCTGACTTTC; CDR3: CASSLLGSGANVLTF
size: NA; V: TRBV29-1; D: NA; J: TRBJ2-7; DNA: TGCAGCGTTGGTCCCAGCTCCTACGAGCAGTACTTC; CDR3: CSVGPSSYEQYF
size: NA; V: TRBV5-5; D: NA; J: TRBJ2-2; DNA: TGTGCCAGCAGCCGACAGGTTCGGGACACCGGGGAGCTGTTTTTT; CDR3: CASSRQVRDTGELFF
size: few; V: TRBV7-9; D: NA; J: TRBJ2-7; DNA: TGTGCCAGCAGCTTAGGCAGGGCTAGCGCCAACGAGCAGTACTTC; CDR3: CASSLGRASANEQYF
size: NA; V: TRBV6-5; D: TRBD1; J: TRBJ2-7; DNA: TGTGCCAGCAGTTGCCGGACAGGGGGCGAGCAGTACTTC; CDR3: CASSCRTGGEQYF
size: NA; V: TRBV18; D: NA; J: TRBJ2-1; DNA: TGTGCCAGCTCACATATTAGCCCCTACAATGAGCAGTTCTTC; CDR3: CASSHISPYNEQFF
size: NA; V: TRBV20-1; D: NA; J: TRBJ2-5; DNA: TGCAGTACGCTCGGGGAACCCAAGACCCAGTACTTC; CDR3: CSTLGEPKTQYF
size: NA; V: TRBV7-2; D: NA; J: TRBJ2-1; DNA: TGTGCCAGCAGCTTAGGGGGTGCCCAATTCAATGAGCAGTTCTTC; CDR3: CASSLGGAQFNEQFF
size: NA; V: TRBV27; D: NA; J: TRBJ2-2; DNA: TGTGCCAGCAGAATGGGACGAGTAAACACCGGGGAGCTGTTTTTT; CDR3: CASRMGRVNTGELFF
size: few; V: TRBV5-1; D: TRBD2; J: TRBJ2-5; DNA: TGCGCCAGCAGCCTGACTAGCGCCTCCCAAGAGACCCAGTACTTC; CDR3: CASSLTSASQETQYF
size: few; V: TRBV20-1; D: TRBD1; J: TRBJ2-1; DNA: TGCAGTGCTGACAGGGGGTCCTACAATGAGCAGTTCTTC; CDR3: CSADRGSYNEQFF
size: NA; V: TRBV29-1; D: TRBD2; J: TRBJ2-1; DNA: TGCAGCGTCAAATGGGGACTAGCGGAGAACTACAATGAGCAGTTCTTC; CDR3: CSVKWGLAENYNEQFF
size: NA; V: TRBV4-1; D: TRBD1; J: TRBJ1-5; DNA: TGCGCCAGCAGCCCAAAGAGCCAGGGGGCCGGGGGCAATCAGCCCCAGCATTTT; CDR3: CASSPKSQGAGGNQPQHF
size: NA; V: TRBV12-3/TRBV12-4; D: NA; J: TRBJ2-1; DNA: TGTGCCAGCAGAAAGCCGGAGGGGTCCTACAATGAGCAGTTCTTC; CDR3: CASRKPEGSYNEQFF
size: NA; V: TRBV3-1; D: TRBD2; J: TRBJ2-7; DNA: TGTGCCAGCAGCCAAGGCTACGCGGGAGGAACCTACGAGCAGTACTTC; CDR3: CASSQGYAGGTYEQYF